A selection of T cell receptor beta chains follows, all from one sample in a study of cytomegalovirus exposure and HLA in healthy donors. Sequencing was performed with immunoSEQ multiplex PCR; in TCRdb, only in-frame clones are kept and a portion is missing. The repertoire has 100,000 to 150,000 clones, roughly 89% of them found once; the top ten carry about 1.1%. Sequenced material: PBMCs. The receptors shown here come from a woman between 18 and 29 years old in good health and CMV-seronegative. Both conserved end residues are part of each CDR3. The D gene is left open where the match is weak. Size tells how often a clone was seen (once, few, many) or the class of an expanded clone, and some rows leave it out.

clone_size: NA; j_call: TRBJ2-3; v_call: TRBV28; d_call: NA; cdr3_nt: TGTGCCAGCAGACGGGATACGCAGTATTTT; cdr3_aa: CASRRDTQYF
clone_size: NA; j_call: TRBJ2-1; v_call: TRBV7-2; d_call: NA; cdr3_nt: TGTGCCAGCAGCTTAATTACACCCCCGCCGGGCTACAATGAGCAGTTCTTC; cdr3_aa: CASSLITPPPGYNEQFF
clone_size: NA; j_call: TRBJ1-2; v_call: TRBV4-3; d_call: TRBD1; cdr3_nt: TGCGCCAGCAGCCAAGAATTGTGGGACAGGGTCTATGGCTACACCTTC; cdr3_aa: CASSQELWDRVYGYTF
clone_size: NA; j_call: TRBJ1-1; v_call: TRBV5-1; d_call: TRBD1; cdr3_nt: TGCGCCAGTGGGACAGAATCCTACACTGAAGCTTTCTTT; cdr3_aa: CASGTESYTEAFF
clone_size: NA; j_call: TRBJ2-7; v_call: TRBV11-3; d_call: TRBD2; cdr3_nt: TGTGCCAGCAGCTTAACGTCAGCGGGAGTCCCCCACGAGCAGTACTTC; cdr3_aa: CASSLTSAGVPHEQYF
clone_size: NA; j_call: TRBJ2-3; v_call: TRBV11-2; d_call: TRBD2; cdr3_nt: TGTGCCAGCAGCCAACTAGCGACAGATACGCAGTATTTT; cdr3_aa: CASSQLATDTQYF
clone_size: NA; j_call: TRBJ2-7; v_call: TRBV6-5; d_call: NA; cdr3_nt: TGTGCCAGCAGTCGCCGACCCCCGGGGTCTGCCGAGCAGTACTTC; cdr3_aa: CASSRRPPGSAEQYF
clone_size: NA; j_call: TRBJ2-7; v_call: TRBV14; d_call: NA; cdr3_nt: TGTGCCAGCAGCCAAGGATGGCACCAATCCTACGAGCAGTACTTC; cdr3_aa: CASSQGWHQSYEQYF
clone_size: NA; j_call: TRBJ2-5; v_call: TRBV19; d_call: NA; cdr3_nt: TGTGCCAGTAGTGCGGGGACAGTACAAGAGACCCAGTACTTC; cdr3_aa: CASSAGTVQETQYF
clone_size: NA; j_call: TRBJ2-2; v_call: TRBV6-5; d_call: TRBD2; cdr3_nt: TGTGCCAGCAGTTACTCTAGCGGGAGTGAAACCGGGGAGCTGTTTTTT; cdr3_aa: CASSYSSGSETGELFF
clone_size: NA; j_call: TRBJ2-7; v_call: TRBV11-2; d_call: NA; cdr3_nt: TGTGCCAGCACCTACAGCCAAGGGAGCTCCTACGAGCAGTACTTC; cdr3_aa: CASTYSQGSSYEQYF
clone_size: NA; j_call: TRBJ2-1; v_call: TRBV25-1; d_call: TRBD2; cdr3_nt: TGTGCCAGCAGTGACCCTAGCGGGAGTGGGGAGCAGTTCTTC; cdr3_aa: CASSDPSGSGEQFF
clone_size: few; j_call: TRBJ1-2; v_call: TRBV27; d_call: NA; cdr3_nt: TGTGCCAGCAGCCTGGACGGAGGGATAAGAGCTAACTATGGCTACACCTTC; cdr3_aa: CASSLDGGIRANYGYTF
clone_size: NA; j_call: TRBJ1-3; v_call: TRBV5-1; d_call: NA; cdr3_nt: TGCGCCAGCAGCTTGTTCTCTCCCTCTGGAAACACCATATATTTT; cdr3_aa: CASSLFSPSGNTIYF
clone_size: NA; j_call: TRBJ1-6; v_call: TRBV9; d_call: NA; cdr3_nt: TGTGCCAGTGGGGGGGGAAATTCACCCCTCCACTTT; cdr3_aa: CASGGGNSPLHF
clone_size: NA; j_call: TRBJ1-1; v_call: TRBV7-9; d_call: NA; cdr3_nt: TGTGCCAGCAGCTTATTCGGGGTTCCTGAAGCTTTCTTT; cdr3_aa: CASSLFGVPEAFF
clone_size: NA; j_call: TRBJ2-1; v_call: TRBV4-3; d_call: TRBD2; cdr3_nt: TGCGCCAGCAGCCAAGGGACTAGCGTATACAATGAGCAGTTCTTC; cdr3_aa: CASSQGTSVYNEQFF
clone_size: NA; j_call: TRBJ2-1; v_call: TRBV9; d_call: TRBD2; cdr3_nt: TGTGCCAGCAGCGTAGTACCTTTAGCGGGAGACTTGGATGAGCAGTTCTTC; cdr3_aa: CASSVVPLAGDLDEQFF
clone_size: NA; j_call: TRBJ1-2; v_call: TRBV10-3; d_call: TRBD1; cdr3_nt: TGTGCCATCAGTGAGCCAAATGGACAGGGCTATGGCTACACCTTC; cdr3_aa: CAISEPNGQGYGYTF
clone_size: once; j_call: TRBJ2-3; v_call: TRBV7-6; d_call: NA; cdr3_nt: TGTGCCAGCAGCTCCCCCCCCCGGGGCACAGATACGCAGTATTTT; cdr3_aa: CASSSPPRGTDTQYF
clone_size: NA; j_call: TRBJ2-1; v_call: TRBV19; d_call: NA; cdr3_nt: TGTGCCAGTAGTATTGTGGGAGCCGGAAGGAATGAGCAGTTCTTC; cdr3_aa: CASSIVGAGRNEQFF
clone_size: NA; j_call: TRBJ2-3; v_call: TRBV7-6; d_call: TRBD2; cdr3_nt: TGTGCCAGCAGCCGAACCGGACTAGCCCAAGATACGCAGTATTTT; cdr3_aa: CASSRTGLAQDTQYF
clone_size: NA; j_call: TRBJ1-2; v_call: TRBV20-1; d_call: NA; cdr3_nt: TGCAGTGCTAGTTTACTCTATGGCTACACCTTC; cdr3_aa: CSASLLYGYTF
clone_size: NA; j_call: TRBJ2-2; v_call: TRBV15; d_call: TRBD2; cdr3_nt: TGTGCCACCAGCAGAGATCTGATCGGGGCGGGGGGCCGCACCGGGGAGCTGTTTTTT; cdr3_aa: CATSRDLIGAGGRTGELFF
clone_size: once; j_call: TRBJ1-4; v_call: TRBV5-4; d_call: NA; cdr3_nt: TGTGCCAGCAGCCCTGGAGGCAGACGGCAAAATGAAAAACTGTTTTTT; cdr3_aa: CASSPGGRRQNEKLFF
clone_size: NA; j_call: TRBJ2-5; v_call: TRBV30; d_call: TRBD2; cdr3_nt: TGTGCCTGCCCCGGGGGGGACCAAGAGACCCAGTACTTC; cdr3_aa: CACPGGDQETQYF
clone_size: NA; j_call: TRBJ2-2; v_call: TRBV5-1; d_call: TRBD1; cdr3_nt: TGCGCCAGCAGCTTGACCTTCTCACAGGGGGCCGGGGAGCTGTTTTTT; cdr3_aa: CASSLTFSQGAGELFF
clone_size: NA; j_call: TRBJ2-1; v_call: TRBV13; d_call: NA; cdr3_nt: TGTGCCAGCACCGGGGTCCCCGGGCTGGGTGAGCAGTTCTTC; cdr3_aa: CASTGVPGLGEQFF
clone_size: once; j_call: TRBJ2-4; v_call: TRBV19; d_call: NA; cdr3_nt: TGTGCCAGTAGTATTGTCGGGGGATGGGAGGACATTCAGTACTTC; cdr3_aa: CASSIVGGWEDIQYF
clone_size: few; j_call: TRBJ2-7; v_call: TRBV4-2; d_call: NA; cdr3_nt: TGTGCCAGCAGCTATGGACAGGGACCGGCGGGAGGGTACTACGAGCAGTACTTC; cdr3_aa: CASSYGQGPAGGYYEQYF
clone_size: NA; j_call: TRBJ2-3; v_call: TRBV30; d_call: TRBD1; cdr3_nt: TGTGCCTGGAGTGGGGGACAGGGGACAGATACGCAGTATTTT; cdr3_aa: CAWSGGQGTDTQYF
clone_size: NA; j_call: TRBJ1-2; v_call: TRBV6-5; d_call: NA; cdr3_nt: TGTGCCAGCAGTTACTCACCAGGGTCTATCTATGGCTACACCTTC; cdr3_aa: CASSYSPGSIYGYTF
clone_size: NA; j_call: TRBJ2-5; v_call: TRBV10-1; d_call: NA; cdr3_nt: TGCGCCAGCAGTCCCGCGGGGAAAGAGACCCAGTACTTC; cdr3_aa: CASSPAGKETQYF
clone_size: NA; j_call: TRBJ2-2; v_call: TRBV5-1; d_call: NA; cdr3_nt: TGCGCCAGCGGACTCACCGGGGAGCTGTTTTTT; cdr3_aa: CASGLTGELFF
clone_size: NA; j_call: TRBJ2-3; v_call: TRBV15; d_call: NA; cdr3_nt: TGTGCCACCAGCAGAGATGGCATAATTACAGATACGCAGTATTTT; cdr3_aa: CATSRDGIITDTQYF
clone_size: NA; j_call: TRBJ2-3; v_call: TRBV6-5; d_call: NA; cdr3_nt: TGTGCCAGCACCTCCGGCGGAATAGGCACAGATACGCAGTATTTT; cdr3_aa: CASTSGGIGTDTQYF
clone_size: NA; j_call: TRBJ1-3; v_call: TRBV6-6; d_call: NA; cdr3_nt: TGTGCCAGCAGGGACACAAGCTCTGGAAACACCATATATTTT; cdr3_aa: CASRDTSSGNTIYF
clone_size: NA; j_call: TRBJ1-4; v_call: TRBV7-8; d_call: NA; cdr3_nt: TGTGCCAGCAGCCCACAGGGTATAACTAATGAAAAACTGTTTTTT; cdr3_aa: CASSPQGITNEKLFF
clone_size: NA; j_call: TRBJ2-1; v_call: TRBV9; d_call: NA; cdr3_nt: TGTGCCAGCAGCGTAGCCGGCCGGGACTACAATGAGCAGTTCTTC; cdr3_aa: CASSVAGRDYNEQFF
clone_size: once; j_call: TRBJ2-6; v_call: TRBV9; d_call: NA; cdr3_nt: TGTGCCAGCAGCGTCGAGGGGGGACAGACATTTAGGGCCAACGTCCTGACTTTC; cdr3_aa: CASSVEGGQTFRANVLTF
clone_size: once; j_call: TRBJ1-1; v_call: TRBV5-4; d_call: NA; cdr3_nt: TGTGCCAGCAGCCCTACCTCGGACAGGAACACTGAAGCTTTCTTT; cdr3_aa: CASSPTSDRNTEAFF
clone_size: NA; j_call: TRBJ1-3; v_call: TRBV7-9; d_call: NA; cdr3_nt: TGTGCCAGCAGCCGCTTCCGGGGGGTTGGAAACACCATATATTTT; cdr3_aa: CASSRFRGVGNTIYF
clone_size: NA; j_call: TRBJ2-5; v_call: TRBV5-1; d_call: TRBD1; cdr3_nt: TGCGCCAGCAGCTCCGGGACAGGGACCGAGACCCAGTACTTC; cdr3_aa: CASSSGTGTETQYF
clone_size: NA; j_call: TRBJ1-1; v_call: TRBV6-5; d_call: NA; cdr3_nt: TGTGCCAGCAGGTCGACAGAAACCTACACTGAAGCTTTCTTT; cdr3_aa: CASRSTETYTEAFF
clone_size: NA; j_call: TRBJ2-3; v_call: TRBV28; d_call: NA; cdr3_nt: TGTGCCAGCAGTGCTCAGGGGCCCACAGATACGCAGTATTTT; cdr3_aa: CASSAQGPTDTQYF
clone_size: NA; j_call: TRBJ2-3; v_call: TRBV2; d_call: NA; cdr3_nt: TGTGCCAGCGGGGCGGGGGCGCTGGGCGCAGATACGCAGTATTTT; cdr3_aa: CASGAGALGADTQYF
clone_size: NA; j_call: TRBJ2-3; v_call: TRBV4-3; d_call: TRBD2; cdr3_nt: TGCGCCAGCAGCCAAACCTTAGCGGGAGGGGCAGATACGCAGTATTTT; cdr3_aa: CASSQTLAGGADTQYF
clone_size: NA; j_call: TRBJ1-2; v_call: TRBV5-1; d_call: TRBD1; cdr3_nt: TGCGCCAGCAGCTTGACCATGACAGGGGTAGAGTCTGGCTACACCTTC; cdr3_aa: CASSLTMTGVESGYTF
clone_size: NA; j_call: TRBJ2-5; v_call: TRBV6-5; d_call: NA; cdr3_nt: TGTGCCAGCAGCCCCGAGCAAGCCGGAGAGACCCAGTACTTC; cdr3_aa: CASSPEQAGETQYF
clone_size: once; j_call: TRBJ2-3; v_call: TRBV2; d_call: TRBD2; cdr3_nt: TGTGCCAGCAGTGATGGGGTCCGGGACTACACAGATACGCAGTATTTT; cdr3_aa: CASSDGVRDYTDTQYF
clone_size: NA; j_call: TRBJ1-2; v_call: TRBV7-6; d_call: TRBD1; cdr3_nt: TGTGCCAGCAGCCCGGGACAGCTAAACTATGGCTACACCTTC; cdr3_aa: CASSPGQLNYGYTF
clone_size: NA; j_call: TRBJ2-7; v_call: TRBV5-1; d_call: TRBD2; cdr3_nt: TGCGCCAGCAGCTTAAGCGGGAGAGGTATAAAGTACGAGCAGTACTTC; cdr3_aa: CASSLSGRGIKYEQYF
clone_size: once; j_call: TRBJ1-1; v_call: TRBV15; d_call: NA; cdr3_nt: TGTGCCACCAGCAGAGATCTTGGCAGTGAAGCTTTCTTT; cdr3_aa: CATSRDLGSEAFF
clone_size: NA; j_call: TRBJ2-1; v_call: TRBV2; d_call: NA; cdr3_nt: TGTGCCAGCGGAGGGGGCGAACGCAATGAGCAGTTCTTC; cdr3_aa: CASGGGERNEQFF